These 26 T cell receptor beta chains were all obtained from the same sample, sequenced in a study of blood T cells in healthy people across ages. Through a sample-barcoded 5' primer and a J-beta primer mix, a second PCR was run for 7 to 11 cycles. TCRdb recomputed calls from the 5' RACE reads with MiXCR, one row per CDR3 protein. The table includes about 650,000 distinct CDR3 sequences, roughly 30% detected once. Sequences were obtained from blood. The receptor source for this set is a woman of 80 years or more in good health.

This clonotype was recorded many times. The genes are TRBV10-3 and TRBJ1-2; a possible D gene is TRBD1 (6 bases). The CDR3 is 15 residues long. V was cut by 0 bases and J by 4 bases, with 12 bases left in between. The germline CDR1 and CDR2 sequences are ENHRY and SYGVKD. This CDR3 reads CAISESKGGGYGYTF. The CDR3 region has the DNA TGTGCCATCAGTGAGTCGAAAGGGGGAGGCTATGGCTACACCTTC.

The chain carries TRBV2 and TRBJ1-5; 8 bases map to TRBD1. The trim removed 6 bases at V and 2 bases at J, leaving 6 bases unmatched. The germline gives CDR1 SNHLY, CDR2 FYNNEI. This CDR3 has 15 amino acids. In nucleotides, the CDR3 is TGTGCCAGCAGCGGACAGGGTTTGGGCAATCAGCCCCAGCATTTT. Translation gives CASSGQGLGNQPQHF. The full variable domain, completed using reference TRBV2 and TRBJ1-5, is EPEVTQTPSHQVTQMGQEVILRCVPISNHLYFYWYRQILGQKVEFLVSFYNNEISEKSEIFDDQFSVERPDGSNFTLKIRSTKLEDSAMYFCASSGQGLGNQPQHFGDGTRLSIL.

This clonotype was recorded many times. The chain is built from TRBV20-1 and TRBJ2-3, with 7 bases aligning to TRBD1. The CDR3 is made up of 14 amino acids. The V segment lost 4 bases and the J segment 8 bases; nucleotides outside the gene matches: 12. Germline CDR1 and CDR2: DFQATT and SNEGSKA (reference sequence). In DNA form, the CDR3 reads TGCAGTGCTAAACCGCCCGGGACAGCTGGTACGCAGTATTTT. Protein: CSAKPPGTAGTQYF.

The sample holds a few counts of this clonotype. The chain uses TRBV20-1 and TRBJ1-1; 10 bases map to TRBD1. With V trimmed by 3 bases and J by 5 bases, 9 bases remained unmatched. The CDR3 runs to 15 residues. In germline, CDR1 is DFQATT, CDR2 SNEGSKA (reference sequence). The CDR3 here is CSASDPGTGETEAFF. The CDR3 DNA sequence: TGCAGTGCTAGCGATCCCGGGACAGGGGAAACTGAAGCTTTCTTT.

This clonotype has just a few counts. The V call is TRBV30, the J call TRBJ2-5; D remains ambiguous. TRBJ2-7 explains the end of the DNA better; the J call may be wrong. The CDR3 length is 11 residues. Germline CDR1 reads GTSNPN; CDR2 reads SVGIG (reference sequence). CDR3 loop: CAWSSLSEQYF. The CDR3 DNA reads as TGTGCCTGGAGTTCCCTAAGCGAGCAGTACTTC.

This clonotype was observed a few times. The V and J genes are TRBV2 and TRBJ1-1; D is ambiguous. The V end was cut by 4 bases, the J end by 4 bases, with 19 bases between. The CDR3 runs to 16 residues. Germline-derived CDR1 and CDR2 are SNHLY and FYNNEI. The CDR3 nucleotides read TGTGCCAGCAGTGTTCGGCTCCGGGCGGAGACCACTGAAGCTTTCTTT. As protein: CASSVRLRAETTEAFF.

This clonotype was picked up many times. The chain links TRBV2 to TRBJ2-7, with D possibly TRBD1 on 6 matching bases. CDR3 length equals 11 residues. CDR1 SNHLY and CDR2 FYNNEI come from the germline V gene. V was trimmed by 7 bases and J by 3 bases, leaving 7 bases between them. DNA for the CDR3: TGTGCCAGCAACAGGGACTACGAGCAGTACTTC. Protein sequence: CASNRDYEQYF.

As to this clonotype: This may be a read error, as it is one base from a much larger clone. The chain carries TRBV27 and TRBJ2-5; 8 bases align to TRBD2. CDR3 length equals 17 residues. The germline V gene has CDR1 MNHEY and CDR2 SMNVEV (reference sequence). After removal of 5 bases from V and 11 bases from J, the junction contained 22 bases not matched to a gene. The DNA for the CDR3 is TGTGCCAGCAGTCACACCCGGACTAGCCTCATCAACAATGAGCAGTACTTC. Protein: CASSHTRTSLINNEQYF.

This clonotype was detected many times. The rearrangement links TRBV29-1 to TRBJ1-1; no firm D call. The CDR3 totals 11 residues. CDR1 is SQVTM and CDR2 is ANQGSEA in the germline V gene. The V gene lost 5 bases and the J gene lost 1 base, with 5 bases spanning the gap. The CDR3 DNA sequence: TGCAGCGTTCGTCAGAACACTGAAGCTTTCTTT. It translates to CSVRQNTEAFF.

This clonotype was recorded many times. The chain has TRBV5-1 and TRBJ2-5, with D possibly TRBD1 on 5 matching bases. This CDR3 has 14 residues. Trimming stripped 4 bases from V and 1 base from J, with 11 bases between. Germline CDR1 SGHRS, CDR2 YFSETQ. This chain's CDR3 is CASSARVAQETQYF. In DNA form, the CDR3 reads TGCGCCAGCAGCGCCAGGGTAGCCCAAGAGACCCAGTACTTC.

This clonotype was counted many times. The chain recombines TRBV3-1 with TRBJ2-3; 9 nucleotides agree with TRBD2. The CDR3 runs 15 residues. The J segment lost 4 bases and the V segment lost 2 bases, leaving 4 bases of the junction unmatched. Germline assignment: CDR1 LGHDT and CDR2 YNNKEL (reference sequence). CDR3 sequence reads: CASSQQSGGSDTQYF. In nucleotides, the CDR3 is TGTGCCAGCAGCCAACAGAGCGGGGGGTCAGATACGCAGTATTTT.

The CDR3 region is CASSFGRVEYTGELFF. The CDR3, as DNA: TGCGCCAGCAGCTTCGGCAGGGTAGAGTACACCGGGGAGCTGTTTTTT. This chain joins TRBV5-1 and TRBJ2-2; possible D gene TRBD1, 5 bases. The CDR3 spans 16 residues. The V gene's germline CDR1 is SGHRS and CDR2 YFSETQ. V lost 2 bases to trimming and J lost 3 bases, with 14 bases between them. Based on the CDR3 plus reference TRBV5-1 and TRBJ2-2, the full variable domain is KAGVTQTPRYLIKTRGQQVTLSCSPISGHRSVSWYQQTPGQGLQFLFEYFSETQRNKGNFPGRFSGRQFSNSRSEMNVSTLELGDSALYLCASSFGRVEYTGELFFGEGSRLTVL.

In its sample, this clonotype was seen a few times. The CDR3 DNA sequence: TGCAGTGCTAGAGGACTCAACAATGAGCAGTTCTTC. Protein: CSARGLNNEQFF. The rearrangement uses TRBV20-1 and TRBJ2-1; D unclear. The CDR3 sequence is 12 residues long. The germline CDR1 and CDR2 sequences are DFQATT and SNEGSKA (reference sequence). The V and J ends lost 1 base and 5 bases respectively, with 6 bases between them.

The rearrangement joins TRBV7-9 to TRBJ1-5, with 9 bases fitting TRBD1. The germline gives CDR1 SEHNR, CDR2 FQNEAQ (reference sequence). The CDR3 is 15 residues long. V was pared by 6 bases and J by 6 bases, with 9 bases of the junction left unmatched. The CDR3 DNA reads TGTGCCAGCAGTACTACAGGGGGCGTAGGTCAGCCCCAGCATTTT. Its protein is CASSTTGGVGQPQHF. Looking up the rest from reference TRBV7-9 and TRBJ1-5 gives the full variable domain: DTGVSQNPRHKITKRGQNVTFRCDPISEHNRLYWYRQTLGQGPEFLTYFQNEAQLEKSRLLSDRFSAERPKGSFSTLEIQRTEQGDSAMYLCASSTTGGVGQPQHFGDGTRLSIL.

Note on this clonotype: A clone one base away is much larger, so this may be a read error. V usage is TRBV5-1 and J usage is TRBJ2-5; D is unclear. CDR3 length: 15 residues. Germline V gives CDR1 SGHRS, CDR2 YFSETQ. V lost 4 bases and J 2 bases, leaving 15 bases between the germline ends. For the CDR3, the DNA is TGCGCCAGCAGCATTGGGTCAGAACAGCAAGAGACCCAGTACTTC. Protein product: CASSIGSEQQETQYF.

This clonotype was found a few times. In DNA, the CDR3 is TGTGCCTGGAGTGTATTAGCGGGGGGCCAAACGCAGTATTTT. This translates into CAWSVLAGGQTQYF. The J gene is TRBJ2-3, the V gene TRBV30; 10 nucleotides agree with TRBD2. The CDR3 is 14 residues long. The junction had 6 bases not matched to a gene; V was cut back by 0 bases and J by 9 bases. Germline assignment: CDR1 GTSNPN and CDR2 SVGIG (reference sequence).

This clonotype appeared many times. The CDR3 region has the DNA TGTGCCAGCAGCCACAAACCCCTCGTGGGGACAGGGACCTACGAGCAGTACTTC. It translates to CASSHKPLVGTGTYEQYF. The chain uses TRBV27 and TRBJ2-7, with 9 bases lining up with TRBD1. Looked up from germline, CDR1 is MNHEY and CDR2 is SMNVEV (reference sequence). This CDR3 comprises 18 residues. The V gene end was trimmed by 6 bases and the J gene end by 2 bases; junction bases not matched to a gene: 17.

The chain joins TRBV29-1 to TRBJ1-4; D is uncertain. This CDR3 region has 16 residues. V lost 0 bases and J 8 bases, leaving 19 bases between the germline ends. Germline assignment: CDR1 SQVTM and CDR2 ANQGSEA. The CDR3 sequence is CSVEESRGSGGEKLFF. The DNA for the CDR3 is TGCAGCGTTGAAGAAAGCCGGGGATCGGGTGGCGAAAAACTGTTTTTT.

With respect to this clonotype: It may be a read error: a sequence one base away is much more abundant. The gene calls are TRBV11-2 and TRBJ2-7; TRBD2 matches 10 bases. The CDR3 is 16 residues long. V lost 7 bases, J lost 2 bases, and 11 bases stayed unmatched. Per the germline V gene, CDR1 is SGHAT and CDR2 is FQNNGV. CDR3 DNA sequence: TGTGCCAGCAACCGCAGTAGCGGGGGGAACCCCTACGAGCAGTACTTC. This encodes CASNRSSGGNPYEQYF.

This clonotype was picked up many times. This sequence joins TRBV20-1 and TRBJ2-3; D ambiguous. The CDR3 contains 15 residues. V lost 1 base, J lost 2 bases, and 13 bases lay in between. CDR1 and CDR2 from the germline V gene are DFQATT and SNEGSKA (reference sequence). CDR3 bases: TGCAGTGCTAGAGGGATGACTGGAGTCACAGATACGCAGTATTTT. Translating gives CSARGMTGVTDTQYF.

This clonotype was observed many times. The rearrangement links TRBV5-1 to TRBJ2-1, with TRBD1 matching 7 bases. V gave up 10 bases and J gave up 5 bases; unmatched junction bases: 12. Germline CDR1 SGHRS, CDR2 YFSETQ. This CDR3 contains 14 residues. The CDR3 spells CASLSGGSNNEQFF. The CDR3 DNA reads as TGCGCCTCCTTGTCAGGGGGTAGCAACAATGAGCAGTTCTTC. Together with reference TRBV5-1 and TRBJ2-1, the CDR3 gives the full variable domain: KAGVTQTPRYLIKTRGQQVTLSCSPISGHRSVSWYQQTPGQGLQFLFEYFSETQRNKGNFPGRFSGRQFSNSRSEMNVSTLELGDSALYLCASLSGGSNNEQFFGPGTRLTVL.

This clonotype was seen only a few times. This chain connects TRBV5-6 to TRBJ2-1, with 13 bases fitting TRBD2. The CDR3 has 20 amino acids. Germline V gene sequence: CDR1 SGHDT, CDR2 YYEEEE. The V gene end was trimmed by 3 bases and the J gene end by 3 bases; junction bases not matched to a gene: 15. The DNA of the CDR3 is TGTGCCAGCAGCTCCCCACCGACTAGCGGGGGGAAACAAAGCTACAATGAGCAGTTCTTC. Its protein is CASSSPPTSGGKQSYNEQFF. Together with reference TRBV5-6 and TRBJ2-1, the CDR3 gives the full variable domain: DAGVTQSPTHLIKTRGQQVTLRCSPKSGHDTVSWYQQALGQGPQFIFQYYEEEERQRGNFPDRFSGHQFPNYSSELNVNALLLGDSALYLCASSSPPTSGGKQSYNEQFFGPGTRLTVL.

Remarks on this clonotype: A much more abundant neighbour one base away suggests this may be a read error. V and J are TRBV6-6 and TRBJ2-6; D is ambiguous. Germline loops: CDR1 MNHNY, CDR2 SVGAGI (reference sequence). The CDR3 covers 13 residues. CDR3 bases: TGTGCCGCCGGAAACTCTGGGACCAACGTCCTGACTTTC. As protein: CAAGNSGTNVLTF.

There are a few counts of this clonotype. This may come from a read error, since a much larger clone is one base off. The V and J genes are TRBV6-6 and TRBJ2-1; D unresolved. Near its end, the DNA agrees better with TRBJ2-7, so the J call may be wrong. CDR1 is MNHNY, CDR2 SVGAGI, per germline (reference sequence). The CDR3 loop spans 17 amino acids. The CDR3 DNA reads TGTGCCAGCAGTTCCCAATTGAACACCGCTTCCTACAATGAGCAGTACTTC. This codes for CASSSQLNTASYNEQYF.

CDR3 sequence reads: CSARARIDTQYF. Written as DNA, the CDR3 is TGCAGTGCTAGAGCCAGGATAGATACGCAGTATTTT. J is TRBJ2-3 and V is TRBV20-1; no clear D gene. The ends were cut back, 1 base at V and 5 bases at J, with 7 bases in the middle. The CDR3 totals 12 residues. CDR1 and CDR2 from the germline V gene are DFQATT and SNEGSKA (reference sequence).

CDR3 in amino acids: CASSLGGPYNEQYF. In DNA, the CDR3 is TGTGCCAGCAGCTTAGGGGGTCCCTACAATGAGCAGTACTTC. The chain links TRBV7-6 to TRBJ2-7; D not resolved. The germline CDR1 and CDR2 sequences are SGHVS and FNYEAQ. The CDR3 spans 14 residues. Between the trimmed V and J ends, which lost 1 base and 7 bases, there was a span of 14 bases.